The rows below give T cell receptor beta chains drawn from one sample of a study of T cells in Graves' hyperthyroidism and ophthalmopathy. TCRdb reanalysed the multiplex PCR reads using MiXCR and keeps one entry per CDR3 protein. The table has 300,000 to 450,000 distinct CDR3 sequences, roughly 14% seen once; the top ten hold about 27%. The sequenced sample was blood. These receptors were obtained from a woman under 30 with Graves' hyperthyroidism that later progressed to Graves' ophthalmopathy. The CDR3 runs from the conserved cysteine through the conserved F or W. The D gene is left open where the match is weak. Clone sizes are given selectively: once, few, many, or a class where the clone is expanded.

CASSWGVAEAFF | TGTGCCAGTTCTTGGGGTGTCGCTGAAGCTTTCTTT | TRBV19 | NA | NA | TRBJ1-1
CASSYGGGQPQHF | TGTGCCAGCAGTTACGGGGGGGGGCAGCCCCAGCATTTT | TRBV6-5 | NA | NA | TRBJ1-5
CASSPWDRRNEKLFF | TGTGCCAGCAGCCCCTGGGACAGGAGAAATGAAAAACTGTTTTTT | TRBV9 | few | TRBD1 | TRBJ1-4
CASSSQGQGIYNEQFF | TGTGCCAGCAGTTCCCAGGGACAGGGGATCTACAATGAGCAGTTCTTC | TRBV12-3/TRBV12-4 | many | TRBD1 | TRBJ2-1
CASSVVLRVADTDTQYF | TGTGCCAGCAGCGTAGTCCTAAGGGTAGCGGACACAGATACGCAGTATTTT | TRBV11-2 | few | NA | TRBJ2-3
CASSLAGGPSDTQYF | TGTGCCAGCAGCTTAGCGGGAGGGCCGTCAGATACGCAGTATTTT | TRBV11-2 | many | TRBD2 | TRBJ2-3
CASSLGSGNTGELFF | TGTGCCAGCAGCTTAGGTAGCGGCAACACCGGGGAGCTGTTTTTT | TRBV11-1 | many | NA | TRBJ2-2
CASSQDRDGSYEQYF | TGTGCCAGCAGCCAAGATCGAGATGGGAGCTACGAGCAGTACTTC | TRBV4-2 | few | NA | TRBJ2-7
CATSLGGRLGYGYTF | TGTGCCACCAGCCTGGGAGGGCGATTGGGCTATGGCTACACCTTC | TRBV28 | many | NA | TRBJ1-2
CSAAWTGRREQYF | TGCAGTGCGGCGTGGACAGGGCGGCGGGAGCAGTACTTC | TRBV20-1 | NA | TRBD1 | TRBJ2-7
CASSTLDSSTDTQYF | TGTGCCAGCAGCACCCTGGACTCTAGCACAGATACGCAGTATTTT | TRBV9 | few | NA | TRBJ2-3
CSASLAGTRSYNEQFF | TGCAGTGCTTCCCTAGCGGGAACCCGATCCTACAATGAGCAGTTCTTC | TRBV20-1 | NA | TRBD2 | TRBJ2-1
CASSSWTGERDTQYF | TGTGCCAGCAGCTCATGGACAGGCGAGAGAGATACGCAGTATTTT | TRBV13 | many | TRBD1 | TRBJ2-3
CASSAWVQPNEQFF | TGTGCCAGCAGCGCCTGGGTCCAACCCAATGAGCAGTTCTTC | TRBV5-6 | many | NA | TRBJ2-1
CASSSGQPDTQYF | TGTGCCAGCAGCTCAGGACAGCCAGATACGCAGTATTTT | TRBV7-9 | few | NA | TRBJ2-3
CASSFSSEDISSYNEQFF | TGTGCCAGCAGTTTTTCTTCGGAGGATATTAGCTCCTACAATGAGCAGTTCTTC | TRBV12-3/TRBV12-4 | many | NA | TRBJ2-1
CASSLRAGREETQYF | TGTGCCAGCAGTTTAAGGGCAGGGAGGGAGGAGACCCAGTACTTC | TRBV12-3/TRBV12-4 | NA | TRBD2 | TRBJ2-5
CASSSRTLTNEKLFF | TGTGCCAGCTCATCCCGGACACTGACTAATGAAAAACTGTTTTTT | TRBV18 | many | NA | TRBJ1-4
CASSAKGARNQPQHF | TGTGCCAGTAGTGCAAAAGGGGCCAGAAATCAGCCCCAGCATTTT | TRBV19 | NA | NA | TRBJ1-5
CSATPEFSGRASDTQYF | TGCAGCGCGACCCCGGAATTTAGCGGGAGGGCCTCAGATACGCAGTATTTT | TRBV29-1 | few | TRBD2 | TRBJ2-3
CASSQEPGGSGRYEQYF | TGCGCCAGCAGCCAAGAACCAGGAGGTAGCGGGAGATACGAGCAGTACTTC | TRBV4-3 | NA | TRBD2 | TRBJ2-7
CASSAWSRVTDTQYF | TGTGCCAGCAGCGCCTGGTCTAGGGTCACAGATACGCAGTATTTT | TRBV9 | NA | NA | TRBJ2-3
CASSLGTNSGNTIYF | TGTGCCAGCAGTTTAGGGACAAACTCTGGAAACACCATATATTTT | TRBV12-3/TRBV12-4 | NA | NA | TRBJ1-3
CSARGETGGANTGELFF | TGCAGTGCTAGAGGGGAGACAGGGGGCGCTAACACCGGGGAGCTGTTTTTT | TRBV20-1 | many | TRBD1 | TRBJ2-2
CATRTGQNSYEQYF | TGTGCCACCAGGACAGGGCAAAACTCCTACGAGCAGTACTTC | TRBV6-1 | NA | TRBD1 | TRBJ2-7
CASSAYGTGSPYEQYF | TGTGCCAGCTCAGCGTACGGGACAGGGAGCCCCTACGAGCAGTACTTC | TRBV18 | many | TRBD1 | TRBJ2-7
CASSRTSGDYEQYF | TGTGCCAGCAGTCGGACTAGCGGGGACTACGAGCAGTACTTC | TRBV2 | NA | TRBD2 | TRBJ2-7
CSARDGGRAYNEQFF | TGCAGTGCTAGAGATGGCGGGAGGGCTTACAATGAGCAGTTCTTC | TRBV20-1 | NA | TRBD2 | TRBJ2-1
CASSHRSGDTYTQYF | TGCGCCAGCAGCCACCGGAGCGGGGATACATATACGCAGTATTTT | TRBV4-1 | NA | TRBD2 | TRBJ2-3
CASTPMGGGKTGELFF | TGTGCCAGCACCCCGATGGGGGGAGGGAAGACCGGGGAGCTGTTTTTT | TRBV7-9 | NA | TRBD2 | TRBJ2-2
CASTDRVHYGYTF | TGTGCCAGCACGGACAGGGTACACTATGGCTACACCTTC | TRBV28 | many | TRBD1 | TRBJ1-2
CASSQEGSGRYNEQFF | TGTGCCAGCAGCCAAGAGGGTAGCGGGAGATATAATGAGCAGTTCTTC | TRBV3-1 | many | TRBD2 | TRBJ2-1
CASSPSWVLAEGELFF | TGTGCCAGCAGTCCCTCCTGGGTTCTTGCTGAGGGGGAGCTGTTTTTT | TRBV28 | few | NA | TRBJ2-2
CASSQDRGEVLHEQYF | TGTGCCAGCAGCCAAGATAGGGGGGAGGTTCTCCACGAGCAGTACTTC | TRBV3-2 | many | NA | TRBJ2-7
CASSLRSLQETQYF | TGCGCCAGCAGCTTGCGCTCGTTGCAAGAGACCCAGTACTTC | TRBV5-1 | few | NA | TRBJ2-5
CASSPLQGRLDTQYF | TGTGCCAGCAGCCCACTACAGGGCAGGTTGGATACGCAGTATTTT | TRBV11-2 | many | NA | TRBJ2-3
CASSLEGHQETLYF | TGCGCCAGCAGCTTGGAGGGTCACCAAGAGACCCTGTACTTC | TRBV5-1 | NA | NA | TRBJ2-5
CASSPSGVGTQTQYF | TGTGCCAGCAGCCCGTCGGGCGTGGGGACGCAGACCCAGTACTTC | TRBV7-9 | many | NA | TRBJ2-5
CSASLGPSNQPQHF | TGCAGTGCTAGTTTGGGCCCTAGCAATCAGCCCCAGCATTTT | TRBV20-1 | many | NA | TRBJ1-5
CASSHGQGLGGAFF | TGTGCCAGCAGCCATGGACAGGGCCTCGGTGGAGCTTTCTTT | TRBV3-1 | many | TRBD1 | TRBJ1-1
CAWSVPGTSGSREQFF | TGTGCCTGGAGTGTACCGGGGACTAGCGGGTCGCGTGAGCAGTTCTTC | TRBV30 | NA | TRBD2 | TRBJ2-1
CASSFGRGDTEAFF | TGCGCCAGCAGCTTCGGCAGGGGTGACACTGAAGCTTTCTTT | TRBV5-1 | many | NA | TRBJ1-1
CASSLEPYRDTQYF | TGTGCCAGCAGCTTAGAACCTTACAGGGATACGCAGTATTTT | TRBV11-2 | many | NA | TRBJ2-3